These T cell receptor beta chains were read from a single sample in a study of cytomegalovirus exposure and HLA in healthy donors. Sequenced by immunoSEQ multiplex PCR; TCRdb stores in-frame clones only, minus some. The data show 160,000 or so clones, around nine tenths seen once. The sample taken for sequencing was PBMCs. The receptor source for this set is a woman aged 25-40 years in good health and CMV-seronegative. The CDR3 runs from the conserved cysteine through the conserved F or W. The D gene is left open where the match is weak. Where a row states a size, it is once, few, many or the class of an expanded clone; other rows omit it.

.	TRBD1	TRBV9	TRBJ2-3	CASSVESLGGTGIDTQYF	TGTGCCAGCAGCGTAGAATCCCTTGGCGGGACAGGGATAGATACGCAGTATTTT
.	.	TRBV4-3	TRBJ1-2	CASSQDLFGGNYGYTF	TGCGCCAGCAGCCAAGATCTCTTCGGAGGGAACTATGGCTACACCTTC
.	.	TRBV19	TRBJ2-3	CASSNGADTQYF	TGTGCCAGTAGTAACGGGGCAGATACGCAGTATTTT
.	TRBD2	TRBV4-3	TRBJ2-7	CASSPSGGANYEQYF	TGCGCCAGCAGCCCGAGCGGGGGGGCCAACTACGAGCAGTACTTC
.	TRBD1	TRBV27	TRBJ1-1	CASSDRAGAEAFF	TGTGCCAGCAGCGACAGGGCGGGCGCTGAAGCTTTCTTT
.	.	TRBV27	TRBJ2-5	CASSLSGDETQYF	TGTGCCAGCAGTTTGTCGGGTGATGAGACCCAGTACTTC
.	.	TRBV5-6	TRBJ2-5	CASSLEAGLGETQYF	TGTGCCAGCAGCTTGGAGGCAGGGCTGGGGGAGACCCAGTACTTC
.	TRBD2	TRBV5-4	TRBJ2-5	CASAAGGLETQYF	TGTGCCAGCGCTGCGGGGGGGCTCGAGACCCAGTACTTC
.	TRBD2	TRBV10-2	TRBJ2-7	CASRGTSGNYEQYF	TGCGCCAGCAGGGGGACTAGCGGAAACTACGAGCAGTACTTC
.	TRBD1	TRBV15	TRBJ1-2	CATSREDRSAGYTF	TGTGCCACCAGCAGGGAGGACAGGTCTGCCGGCTACACCTTC
few	TRBD1	TRBV5-4	TRBJ2-7	CASSLAAQGATYEQYF	TGTGCCAGCAGCTTGGCCGCCCAGGGGGCTACCTACGAGCAGTACTTC
.	.	TRBV2	TRBJ2-7	CASSDGGTATYEQYF	TGTGCCAGCAGTGATGGGGGGACAGCAACCTACGAGCAGTACTTC
.	TRBD2	TRBV29-1	TRBJ2-1	CSVDAERGAFEQFF	TGCAGCGTTGACGCTGAGCGGGGGGCGTTTGAGCAGTTCTTC
few	.	TRBV2	TRBJ1-2	CASRGVGGYVGYTF	TGTGCCAGCAGGGGAGTCGGGGGTTATGTTGGCTACACCTTC
.	TRBD2	TRBV5-6	TRBJ2-1	CASSLGGLAGVNEQFF	TGTGCCAGCAGCTTGGGAGGACTAGCGGGGGTGAATGAGCAGTTCTTC
.	.	TRBV6-5	TRBJ1-2	CASNDSPGVYGYTF	TGTGCCAGCAACGACAGTCCGGGAGTCTATGGCTACACCTTC
.	.	TRBV2	TRBJ1-1	CASSGGGEAFF	TGTGCCAGCAGTGGCGGGGGTGAAGCTTTCTTT
.	TRBD2	TRBV9	TRBJ2-2	CASSANSSGLAGGRDTGELFF	TGTGCCAGCAGCGCCAACAGCTCCGGACTAGCGGGGGGCAGGGACACCGGGGAGCTGTTTTTT